These 10 T cell receptor beta chains were all obtained from the same sample, sequenced in a study of T cell repertoires in aging, cancer and after chemotherapy. A mixed TRB-A/B primer pool amplified rearranged TRB by multiplex touch-down PCR. From the multiplex PCR reads, TCRdb called clonotypes with MiXCR, one entry per CDR3 protein. The sample contains some 5,000 distinct CDR3 sequences, roughly a third of which appear only once. Peripheral blood genomic DNA, not sorted cells or RNA, was the template. The sequenced sample was blood. Receptors were obtained from a human donor with a blood cancer.

This clonotype has just a few counts. The genes are TRBV27 and TRBJ2-3; TRBD2 agrees at 7 bases. V lost 8 bases to trimming and J lost 0 bases; unmatched junction nucleotides: 8. Germline CDR1 is MNHEY and CDR2 is SMNVEV (reference sequence). This CDR3 is 15 amino acids long. The CDR3 spells CASRWAGESTDTQYF. CDR3 DNA sequence: TGTGCCAGCCGTTGGGCGGGGGAAAGCACAGATACGCAGTATTTT.

The CDR3 here is CAWSASVGGTGELFF. The CDR3 bases are TGTGCCTGGAGTGCGTCCGTGGGAGGGACCGGGGAGCTGTTTTTT. The chain combines TRBV30 with TRBJ2-2; 7 bases agree with TRBD2. V was pared by 1 base and J by 5 bases, with 7 bases of the junction left unmatched. CDR3 length equals 15 residues. The V gene's germline CDR1 is GTSNPN and CDR2 SVGIG (reference sequence).

This clonotype was counted a few times. This rearrangement joins TRBV18 to TRBJ1-1; TRBD1 matches 9 bases. This CDR3 contains 15 residues. Germline CDR1 is KGHSH and CDR2 is LQKENI. J gave up 3 bases and V 1 base, and 3 bases lay outside the gene matches. This CDR3 reads CASSPQGQGYTEAFF. The CDR3, as DNA: TGTGCCAGCTCACCACAGGGACAGGGCTACACTGAAGCTTTCTTT.

In its sample, this clonotype was seen a few times. The chain combines TRBV27 with TRBJ2-7; maybe TRBD1 (7 bases). CDR3 length: 14 amino acids. In germline, CDR1 is MNHEY, CDR2 SMNVEV (reference sequence). Trimming removed 6 bases at V and 2 bases at J, with 14 bases between. The CDR3 DNA sequence: TGTGCCAGCAGGCGGGACAGAAAGACCTACGAGCAGTACTTC. The encoded protein is CASRRDRKTYEQYF.

This clonotype has more than one count but fewer than ten. The chain is built from TRBV15 and TRBJ1-3; D might be TRBD1 (6 bases). Germline loops: CDR1 LNHNV, CDR2 YYDKDF (reference sequence). The V gene lost 0 bases and the J gene lost 0 bases, with 15 bases spanning the gap. The CDR3 extends over 18 amino acids. Here the CDR3 reads CATSRDWGPRSSGNTIYF. The CDR3 DNA is TGTGCCACCAGCAGAGATTGGGGGCCTCGAAGCTCTGGAAACACCATATATTTT.

The chain carries TRBV20-1 and TRBJ2-6, with D perhaps given as TRBD1 or TRBD2 (6 bases each). CDR3 length: 14 residues. Germline assignment: CDR1 DFQATT and CDR2 SNEGSKA (reference sequence). Trimming cost V 6 bases and J 4 bases, with 13 bases left between them. The CDR3 sequence: CSAWWGAGANVLTF. CDR3 bases: TGCAGTGCCTGGTGGGGGGCAGGGGCCAACGTCCTGACTTTC.

With regard to this clonotype: A much more abundant neighbour one base away suggests this may be a read error. This sequence joins TRBV12-3 or TRBV12-4 and TRBJ1-5, with 9 bases lining up with TRBD1. The CDR3 spans 14 residues. The CDR3: CASSRTGEHQHQHF. The CDR3 DNA is TGTGCCAGCAGTCGGACAGGGGAACATCAGCACCAGCATTTT.

This clonotype is categorized as medium-sized. V gene TRBV6-2 or TRBV6-3 combines with J gene TRBJ2-7; D tentatively reads TRBD1 or TRBD2 (5 bases each). Germline assignment: CDR1 MNHEY and CDR2 SVGEGT. The CDR3 runs to 15 residues. With 7 bases removed from V and 3 bases from J, the gap between germline ends came to 19 bases. CDR3 amino acids: CASTNGAGRIYEQYF. The CDR3 DNA follows: TGTGCCAGCACCAACGGGGCAGGTAGGATCTACGAGCAGTACTTC.

This clonotype was observed a few times. This chain links TRBV11-2 with TRBJ2-2; 7 bases line up with TRBD1. Germline assignment: CDR1 SGHAT and CDR2 FQNNGV. The junction had 7 bases not matched to a gene; V was cut back by 5 bases and J by 4 bases. The CDR3 consists of 15 residues. The chain's CDR3 is CASSGDRVGTGELFF. CDR3 nucleotides: TGTGCCAGCAGCGGAGACAGGGTCGGCACCGGGGAGCTGTTTTTT.

This chain connects TRBV7-6 to TRBJ2-5, with D perhaps matching TRBD2 (5 bases). Germline CDR1 SGHVS, CDR2 FNYEAQ. Trimming left V 5 bases short and J 0 bases short, with 13 bases between. The CDR3 runs 15 residues. CDR3 region: CASSIEDWYQETQYF. CDR3 nucleotide sequence: TGTGCCAGCAGCATAGAGGACTGGTACCAAGAGACCCAGTACTTC.